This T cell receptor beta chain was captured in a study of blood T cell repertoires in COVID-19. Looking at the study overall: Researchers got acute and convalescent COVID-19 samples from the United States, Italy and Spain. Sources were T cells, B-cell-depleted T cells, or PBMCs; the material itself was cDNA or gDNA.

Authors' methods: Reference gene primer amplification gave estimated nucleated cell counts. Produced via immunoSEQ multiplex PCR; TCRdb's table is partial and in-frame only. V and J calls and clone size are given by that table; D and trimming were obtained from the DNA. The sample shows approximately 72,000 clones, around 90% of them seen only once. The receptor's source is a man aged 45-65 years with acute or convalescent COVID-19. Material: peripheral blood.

CDR3 nucleotide sequence: TGTGCCAGCAGCTCCGGGACAATAGAAGCTTTCTTT. Translated, it gives CASSSGTIEAFF. The V gene is TRBV6-2 or TRBV6-3, the J gene TRBJ1-1; a weak D match, TRBD1 (6 bases). Germline CDR1 is MNHEY and CDR2 is SVGEGT. The CDR3 spans 12 residues. Trimming stripped 6 bases from V and 8 bases from J, with 13 bases between.